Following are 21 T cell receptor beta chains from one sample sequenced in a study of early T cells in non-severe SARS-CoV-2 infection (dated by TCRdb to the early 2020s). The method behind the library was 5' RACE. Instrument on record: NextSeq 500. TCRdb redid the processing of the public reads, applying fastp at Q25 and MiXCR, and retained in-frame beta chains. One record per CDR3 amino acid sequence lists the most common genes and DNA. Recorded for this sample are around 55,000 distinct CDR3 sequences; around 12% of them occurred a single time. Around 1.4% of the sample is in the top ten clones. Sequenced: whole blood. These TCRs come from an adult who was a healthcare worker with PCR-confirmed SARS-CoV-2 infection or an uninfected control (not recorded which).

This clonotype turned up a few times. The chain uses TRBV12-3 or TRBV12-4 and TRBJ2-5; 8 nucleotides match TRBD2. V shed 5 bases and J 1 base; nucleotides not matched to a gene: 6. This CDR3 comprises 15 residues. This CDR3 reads CASSTYTSGQETQYF. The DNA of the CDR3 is TGTGCCAGCAGTACCTACACTAGCGGCCAAGAGACCCAGTACTTC.

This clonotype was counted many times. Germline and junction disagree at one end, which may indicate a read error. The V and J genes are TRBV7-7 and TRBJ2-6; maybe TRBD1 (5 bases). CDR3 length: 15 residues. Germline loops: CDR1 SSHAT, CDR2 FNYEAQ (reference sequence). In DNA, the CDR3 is TGTGCTAGCAGCCCTGGGGCGAGGGGGGCCAACGTCCTGACTTTC. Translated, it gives CASSPGARGANVLTF. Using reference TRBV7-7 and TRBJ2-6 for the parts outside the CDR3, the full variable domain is GAGVSQSPRYKVTKRGQDVTLRCDPISSHATLYWYQQALGQGPEFLTYFNYEAQPDKSGLPSDRFSAERPEGSISTLTIQRTEQRDSAMYRCASSPGARGANVLTFGAGSRLTVL.

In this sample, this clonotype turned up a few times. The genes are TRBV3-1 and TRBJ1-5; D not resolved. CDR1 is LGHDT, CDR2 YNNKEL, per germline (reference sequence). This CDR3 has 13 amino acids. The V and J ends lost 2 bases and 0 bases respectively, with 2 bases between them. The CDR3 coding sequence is TGTGCCAGCAGCCAATATAGCAATCAGCCCCAGCATTTT. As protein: CASSQYSNQPQHF.

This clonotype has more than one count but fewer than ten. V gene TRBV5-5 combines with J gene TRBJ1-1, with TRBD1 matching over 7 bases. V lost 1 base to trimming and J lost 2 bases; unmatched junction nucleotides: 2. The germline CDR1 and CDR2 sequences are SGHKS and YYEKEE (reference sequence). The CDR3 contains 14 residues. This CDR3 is CASSLRDSNTEAFF. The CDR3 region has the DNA TGTGCCAGCAGCTTGCGGGACAGTAACACTGAAGCTTTCTTT.

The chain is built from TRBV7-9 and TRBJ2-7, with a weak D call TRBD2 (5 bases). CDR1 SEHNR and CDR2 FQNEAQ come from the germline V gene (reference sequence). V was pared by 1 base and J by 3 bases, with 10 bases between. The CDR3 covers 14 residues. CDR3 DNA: TGTGCCAGCAGCTTAGTGGCGGGTTACTACGAGCAGTACTTC. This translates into CASSLVAGYYEQYF.

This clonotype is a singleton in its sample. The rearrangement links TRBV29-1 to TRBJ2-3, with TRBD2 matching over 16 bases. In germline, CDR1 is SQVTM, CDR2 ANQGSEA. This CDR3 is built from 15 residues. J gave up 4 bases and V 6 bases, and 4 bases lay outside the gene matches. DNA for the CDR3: TGCAGCGTGGGACTAGCGGGGGGGCCTGCAGATACGCAGTATTTT. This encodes CSVGLAGGPADTQYF.

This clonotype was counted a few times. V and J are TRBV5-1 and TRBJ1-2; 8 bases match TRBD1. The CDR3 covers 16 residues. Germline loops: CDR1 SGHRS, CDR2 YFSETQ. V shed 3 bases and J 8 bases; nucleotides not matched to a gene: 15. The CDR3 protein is CASSSLGQATLGGYTF. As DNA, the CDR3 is TGCGCCAGCAGCTCTTTGGGACAGGCCACTCTGGGGGGCTACACCTTC.

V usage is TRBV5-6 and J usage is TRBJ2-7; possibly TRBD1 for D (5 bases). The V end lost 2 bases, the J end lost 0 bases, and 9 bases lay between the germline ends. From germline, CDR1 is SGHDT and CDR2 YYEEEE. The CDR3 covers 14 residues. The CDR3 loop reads CASSFRQHSYEQYF. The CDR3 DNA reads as TGTGCCAGCAGCTTTCGACAGCACTCCTACGAGCAGTACTTC. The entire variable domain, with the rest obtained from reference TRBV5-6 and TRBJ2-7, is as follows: DAGVTQSPTHLIKTRGQQVTLRCSPKSGHDTVSWYQQALGQGPQFIFQYYEEEERQRGNFPDRFSGHQFPNYSSELNVNALLLGDSALYLCASSFRQHSYEQYFGPGTRLTVT.

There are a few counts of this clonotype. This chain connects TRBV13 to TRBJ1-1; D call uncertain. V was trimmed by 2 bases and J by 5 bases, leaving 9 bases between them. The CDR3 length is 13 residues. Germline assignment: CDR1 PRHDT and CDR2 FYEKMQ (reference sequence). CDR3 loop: CASSLSTWTEAFF. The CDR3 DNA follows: TGTGCCAGCAGCTTAAGTACGTGGACTGAAGCTTTCTTT.

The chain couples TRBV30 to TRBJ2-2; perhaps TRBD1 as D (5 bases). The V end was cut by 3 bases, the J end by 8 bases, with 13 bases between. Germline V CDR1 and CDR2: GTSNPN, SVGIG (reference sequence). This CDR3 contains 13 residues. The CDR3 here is CAWRRTRPGELFF. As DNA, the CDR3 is TGTGCCTGGAGGCGGACAAGACCAGGGGAGCTGTTTTTT. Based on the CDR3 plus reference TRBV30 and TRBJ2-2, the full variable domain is SQTIHQWPATLVQPVGSPLSLECTVEGTSNPNLYWYRQAAGRGLQLLFYSVGIGQISSEVPQNLSASRPQDRQFILSSKKLLLSDSGFYLCAWRRTRPGELFFGEGSRLTVL.

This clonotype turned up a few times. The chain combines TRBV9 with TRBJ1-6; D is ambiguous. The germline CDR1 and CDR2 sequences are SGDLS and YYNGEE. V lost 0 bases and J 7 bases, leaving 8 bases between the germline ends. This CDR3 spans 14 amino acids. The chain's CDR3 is CASSVGSWNSPLHF. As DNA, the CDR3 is TGTGCCAGCAGCGTAGGATCCTGGAATTCACCCCTCCACTTT.

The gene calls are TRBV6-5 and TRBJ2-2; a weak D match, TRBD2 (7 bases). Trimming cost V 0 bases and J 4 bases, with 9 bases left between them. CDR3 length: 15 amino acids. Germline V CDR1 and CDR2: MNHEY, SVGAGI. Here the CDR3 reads CASSYSGGLTGELFF. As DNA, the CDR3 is TGTGCCAGCAGTTACTCCGGGGGGCTCACCGGGGAGCTGTTTTTT.

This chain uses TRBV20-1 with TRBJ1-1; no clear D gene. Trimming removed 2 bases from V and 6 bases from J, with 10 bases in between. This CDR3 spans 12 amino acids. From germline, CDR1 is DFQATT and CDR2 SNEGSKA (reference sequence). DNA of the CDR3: TGCAGTGCTAGATCATTGCGGGCTGAAGCTTTCTTT. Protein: CSARSLRAEAFF.

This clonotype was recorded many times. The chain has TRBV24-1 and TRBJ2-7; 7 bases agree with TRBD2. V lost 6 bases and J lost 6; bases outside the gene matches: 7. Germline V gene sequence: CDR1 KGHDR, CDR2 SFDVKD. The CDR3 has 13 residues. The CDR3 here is CATSPGRGGEQYF. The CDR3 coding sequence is TGTGCCACCAGTCCGGGGAGGGGTGGCGAGCAGTACTTC.

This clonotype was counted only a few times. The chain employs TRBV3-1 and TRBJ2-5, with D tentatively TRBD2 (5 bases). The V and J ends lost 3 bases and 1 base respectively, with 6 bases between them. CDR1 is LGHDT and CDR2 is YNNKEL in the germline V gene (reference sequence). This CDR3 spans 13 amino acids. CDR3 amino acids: CASSHAGQETQYF. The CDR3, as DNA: TGTGCCAGCAGCCACGCGGGCCAAGAGACCCAGTACTTC.

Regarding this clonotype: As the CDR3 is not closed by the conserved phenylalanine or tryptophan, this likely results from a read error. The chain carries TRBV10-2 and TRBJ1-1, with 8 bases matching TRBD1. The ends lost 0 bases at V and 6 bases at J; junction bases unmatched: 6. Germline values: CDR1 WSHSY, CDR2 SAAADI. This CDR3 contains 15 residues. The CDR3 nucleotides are TGCGCCAGCAGTGAGTCCCGGACAGGGTATCCTGAAGCTTTCATT. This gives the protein CASSESRTGYPEAFI.

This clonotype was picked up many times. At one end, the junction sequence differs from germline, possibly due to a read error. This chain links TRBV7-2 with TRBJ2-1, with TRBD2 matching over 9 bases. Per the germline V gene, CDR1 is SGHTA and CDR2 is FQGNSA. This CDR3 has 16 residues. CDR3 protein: CANSSRTSEIHNEQFF. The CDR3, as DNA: TGTGCCAACAGCTCGCGGACTAGCGAGATTCACAATGAGCAGTTCTTC.

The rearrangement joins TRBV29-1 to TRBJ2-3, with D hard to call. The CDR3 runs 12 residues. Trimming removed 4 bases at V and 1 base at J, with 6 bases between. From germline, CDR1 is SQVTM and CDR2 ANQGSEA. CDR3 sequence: CSVGSGTDTQYF. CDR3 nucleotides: TGCAGCGTTGGGAGCGGCACAGATACGCAGTATTTT.

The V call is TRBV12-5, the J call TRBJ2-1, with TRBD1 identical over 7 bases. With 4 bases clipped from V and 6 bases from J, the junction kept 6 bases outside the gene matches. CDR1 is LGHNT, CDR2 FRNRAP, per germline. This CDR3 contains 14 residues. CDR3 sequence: CASGSRDSRNEQFF. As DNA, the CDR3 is TGTGCTAGTGGTTCCCGGGACAGCCGCAATGAGCAGTTCTTC.

The DNA of the CDR3 is TGCGCCAGCAGCTTCTCAACGCCGGAGAACACTGAAGCTTTCTTT. Translating it yields CASSFSTPENTEAFF. The V and J genes are TRBV5-1 and TRBJ1-1; D unresolved. V was trimmed by 2 bases and J by 1 base, leaving 12 bases between them. This CDR3 contains 15 residues. Germline lookup yields CDR1 SGHRS and CDR2 YFSETQ.

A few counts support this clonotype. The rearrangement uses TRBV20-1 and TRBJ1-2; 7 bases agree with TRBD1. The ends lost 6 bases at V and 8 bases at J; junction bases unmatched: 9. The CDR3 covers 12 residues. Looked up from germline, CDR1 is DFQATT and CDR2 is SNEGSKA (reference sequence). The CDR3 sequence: CSAPKTGSGYTF. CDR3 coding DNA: TGCAGTGCGCCGAAGACAGGGAGCGGCTACACCTTC.